The clone carrying this T cell receptor (beta chain) was recorded a few times. Its antigen is unidentified. This record belongs to a study of T-cell memory formation after mild COVID-19. Study information: Clustering of TCRs was largely donor specific.

Points from the study as a whole: Contracting CD4+ clones were located mainly in CM and EM, and CD8+ clones in EMRA.

This CDR3 spans 17 amino acids. V lost 3 bases, J lost 6 bases, and 9 bases stayed unmatched. TCR alpha and TCR beta cDNA libraries carrying sample barcodes and UMIs were produced by 5'RACE using constant-segment primers. MiXCR, applied by TCRdb to the 5' RACE reads, yields one record per CDR3 protein. Among about 620,000 distinct CDR3 sequences, about 20% were seen once, and the ten largest hold about 11%. The chain is built from TRBV12-3 or TRBV12-4 and TRBJ2-7; 15 bases agree with TRBD2. This receptor was taken from an adult woman who had mild COVID-19 (a few samples of this study predate the infection). Cell type and time point are not known. Material for sequencing was PBMCs or a T cell subset sorted from them (not recorded which). CDR3 residues: CASSFGGLAGGQVEQYF. CDR3 DNA sequence: TGTGCCAGCAGTTTTGGGGGACTAGCGGGGGGCCAGGTCGAGCAGTACTTC.